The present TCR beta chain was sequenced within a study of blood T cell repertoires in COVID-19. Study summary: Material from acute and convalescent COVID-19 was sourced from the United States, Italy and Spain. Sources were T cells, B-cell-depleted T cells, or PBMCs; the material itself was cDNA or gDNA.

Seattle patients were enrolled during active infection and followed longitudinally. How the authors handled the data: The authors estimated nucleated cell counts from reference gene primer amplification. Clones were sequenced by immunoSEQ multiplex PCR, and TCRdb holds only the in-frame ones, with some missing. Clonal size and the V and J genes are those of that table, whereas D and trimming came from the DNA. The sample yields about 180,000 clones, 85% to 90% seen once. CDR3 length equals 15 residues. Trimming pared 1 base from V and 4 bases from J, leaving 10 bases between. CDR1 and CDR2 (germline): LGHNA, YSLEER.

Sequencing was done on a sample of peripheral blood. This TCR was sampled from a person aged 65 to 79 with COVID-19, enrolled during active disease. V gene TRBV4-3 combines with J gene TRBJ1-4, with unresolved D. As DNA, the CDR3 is TGCGCCAGCAGCCAAGGGTTTCGGGGTAATGAAAAACTGTTTTTT. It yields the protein CASSQGFRGNEKLFF.